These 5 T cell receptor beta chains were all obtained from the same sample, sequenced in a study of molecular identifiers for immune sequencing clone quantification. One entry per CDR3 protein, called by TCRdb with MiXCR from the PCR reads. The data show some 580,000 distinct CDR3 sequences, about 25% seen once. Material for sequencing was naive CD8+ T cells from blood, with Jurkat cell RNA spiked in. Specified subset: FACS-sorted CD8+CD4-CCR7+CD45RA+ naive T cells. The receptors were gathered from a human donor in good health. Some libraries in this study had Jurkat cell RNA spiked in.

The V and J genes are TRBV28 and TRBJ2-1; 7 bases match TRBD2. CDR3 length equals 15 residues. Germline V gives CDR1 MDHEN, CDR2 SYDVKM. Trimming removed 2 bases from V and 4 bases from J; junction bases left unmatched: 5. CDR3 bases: TGTGCCAGCAGTTTAATAAGCGGGACTTACAATGAGCAGTTCTTC. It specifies CASSLISGTYNEQFF.

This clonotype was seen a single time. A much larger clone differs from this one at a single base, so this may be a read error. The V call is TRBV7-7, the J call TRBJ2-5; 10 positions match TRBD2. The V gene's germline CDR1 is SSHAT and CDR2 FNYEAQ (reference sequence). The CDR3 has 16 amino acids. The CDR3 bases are TGTGCTAGCAGCTTTGGTCTAGCGGGAGCAAGAGACACCCAGTACTTC. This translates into CASSFGLAGARDTQYF.

CDR3 amino acids: CASSQLVAGNYEQYF. In nucleotides, the CDR3 is TGTGCCAGCAGCCAGCTAGTAGCGGGGAACTACGAGCAGTACTTC. The chain carries TRBV3-1 and TRBJ2-7, with TRBD2 identical over 8 bases. The V gene end was trimmed by 3 bases and the J gene end by 3 bases; junction bases not matched to a gene: 7. The CDR3 runs to 15 residues. Germline V gene sequence: CDR1 LGHDT, CDR2 YNNKEL (reference sequence).

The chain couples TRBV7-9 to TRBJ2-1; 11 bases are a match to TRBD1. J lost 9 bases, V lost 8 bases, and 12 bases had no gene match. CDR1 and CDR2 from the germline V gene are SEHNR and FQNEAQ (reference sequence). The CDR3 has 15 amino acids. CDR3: CASSSGQGAWTEQFF. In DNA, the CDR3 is TGTGCCAGCTCTTCAGGACAGGGGGCGTGGACTGAGCAGTTCTTC. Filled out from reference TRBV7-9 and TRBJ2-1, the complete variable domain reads DTGVSQNPRHKITKRGQNVTFRCDPISEHNRLYWYRQTLGQGPEFLTYFQNEAQLEKSRLLSDRFSAERPKGSFSTLEIQRTEQGDSAMYLCASSSGQGAWTEQFFGPGTRLTVL.

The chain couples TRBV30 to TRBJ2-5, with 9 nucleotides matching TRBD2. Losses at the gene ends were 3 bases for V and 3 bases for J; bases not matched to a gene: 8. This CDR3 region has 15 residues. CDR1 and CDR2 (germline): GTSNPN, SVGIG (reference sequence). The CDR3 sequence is CAWRGAGGSEETQYF. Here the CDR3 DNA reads TGTGCCTGGAGGGGGGCGGGAGGGTCGGAAGAGACCCAGTACTTC.